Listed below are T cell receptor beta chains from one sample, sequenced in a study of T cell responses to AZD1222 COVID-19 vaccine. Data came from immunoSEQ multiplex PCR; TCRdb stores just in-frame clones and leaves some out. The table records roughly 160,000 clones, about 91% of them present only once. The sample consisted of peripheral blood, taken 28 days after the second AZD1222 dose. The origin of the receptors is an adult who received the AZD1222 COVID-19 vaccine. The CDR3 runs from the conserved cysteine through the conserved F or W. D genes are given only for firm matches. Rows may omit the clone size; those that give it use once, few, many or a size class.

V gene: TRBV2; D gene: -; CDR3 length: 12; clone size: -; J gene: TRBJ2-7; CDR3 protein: CASRPDSYEQYF; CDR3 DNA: TGTGCCAGCAGACCCGACTCCTACGAGCAGTACTTC
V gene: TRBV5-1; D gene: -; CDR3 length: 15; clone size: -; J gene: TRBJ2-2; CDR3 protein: CASSWGTDSTGELFF; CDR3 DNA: TGCGCCAGCAGCTGGGGGACGGACTCCACCGGGGAGCTGTTTTTT
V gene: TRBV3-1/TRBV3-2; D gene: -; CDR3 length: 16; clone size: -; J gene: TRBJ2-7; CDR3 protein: CASSQDPGGAPYEQYF; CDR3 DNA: TGTGCCAGCAGCCAAGATCCGGGCGGGGCGCCCTACGAGCAGTACTTC
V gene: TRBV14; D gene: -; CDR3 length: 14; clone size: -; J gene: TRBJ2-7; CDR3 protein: CASSQALPLDEQYF; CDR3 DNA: TGTGCCAGCAGCCAAGCTCTCCCCCTAGACGAGCAGTACTTC
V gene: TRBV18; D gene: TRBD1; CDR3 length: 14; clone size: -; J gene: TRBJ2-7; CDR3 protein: CASSGQGTRVEQYF; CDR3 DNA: TGTGCCAGTTCCGGACAGGGGACCCGGGTCGAGCAGTACTTC
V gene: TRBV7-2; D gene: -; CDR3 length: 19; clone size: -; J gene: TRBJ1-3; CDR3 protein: CASSLSPLGGVRPGNTIYF; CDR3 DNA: TGTGCCAGCAGCTTGTCGCCTCTGGGCGGGGTACGTCCCGGAAACACCATATATTTT
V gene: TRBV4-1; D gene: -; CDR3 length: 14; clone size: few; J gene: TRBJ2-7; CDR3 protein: CASSQGVQVYEQYF; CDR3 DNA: TGCGCCAGCAGCCAAGGGGTTCAAGTCTACGAGCAGTACTTC
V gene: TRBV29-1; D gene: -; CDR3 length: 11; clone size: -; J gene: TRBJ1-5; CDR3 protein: CSVEGGGAQHF; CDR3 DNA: TGCAGCGTTGAAGGCGGTGGGGCCCAGCATTTT
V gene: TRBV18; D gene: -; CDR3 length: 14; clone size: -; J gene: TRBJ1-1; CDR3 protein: CASSQAGADTEAFF; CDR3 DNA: TGTGCCAGCTCACAGGCAGGGGCCGACACTGAAGCTTTCTTT
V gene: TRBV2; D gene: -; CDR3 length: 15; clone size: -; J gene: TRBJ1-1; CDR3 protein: CASSSRPWANTEAFF; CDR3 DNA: TGTGCCAGCAGTTCCCGCCCTTGGGCGAACACTGAAGCTTTCTTT
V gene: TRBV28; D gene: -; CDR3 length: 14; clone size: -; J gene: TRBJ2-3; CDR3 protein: CASSLGGEPDTQYF; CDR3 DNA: TGTGCCAGCAGTTTAGGCGGAGAGCCAGATACGCAGTATTTT
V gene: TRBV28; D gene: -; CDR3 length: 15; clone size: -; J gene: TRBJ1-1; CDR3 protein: CASSLSAGRATEAFF; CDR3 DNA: TGTGCCAGCAGTTTATCGGCAGGGCGGGCCACTGAAGCTTTCTTT
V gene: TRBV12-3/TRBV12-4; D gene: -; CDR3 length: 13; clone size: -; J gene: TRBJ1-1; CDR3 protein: CASSLGVNTEAFF; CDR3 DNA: TGTGCCAGCAGTTTGGGCGTGAACACTGAAGCTTTCTTT
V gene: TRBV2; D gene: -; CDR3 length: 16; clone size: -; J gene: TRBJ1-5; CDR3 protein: CASSLTVFYSNQPQHF; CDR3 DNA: TGTGCCAGCAGTCTGACAGTTTTTTATAGCAATCAGCCCCAGCATTTT
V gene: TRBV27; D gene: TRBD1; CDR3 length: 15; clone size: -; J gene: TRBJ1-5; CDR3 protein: CASSLGTGGNQPQHF; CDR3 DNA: TGTGCCAGCAGTTTGGGGACAGGGGGGAATCAGCCCCAGCATTTT
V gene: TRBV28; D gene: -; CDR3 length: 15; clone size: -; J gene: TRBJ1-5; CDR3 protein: CASSFVSPYNQPQHF; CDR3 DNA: TGTGCCAGCAGTTTCGTAAGTCCGTACAATCAGCCCCAGCATTTT
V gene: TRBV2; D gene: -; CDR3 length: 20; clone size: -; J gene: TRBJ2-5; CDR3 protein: CASRKPPASGQGGSQETQYF; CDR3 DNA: TGTGCCAGCAGAAAGCCCCCGGCTAGCGGCCAAGGGGGTTCCCAAGAGACCCAGTACTTC
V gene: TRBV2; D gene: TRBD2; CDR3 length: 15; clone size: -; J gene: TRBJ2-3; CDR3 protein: CASRASGSGVDTQYF; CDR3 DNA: TGTGCCAGCAGGGCTAGCGGGAGTGGAGTTGATACGCAGTATTTT
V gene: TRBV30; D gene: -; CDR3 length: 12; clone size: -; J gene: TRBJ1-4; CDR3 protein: CAWDSQNEKLFF; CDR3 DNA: TGTGCCTGGGACAGCCAGAATGAAAAACTGTTTTTT
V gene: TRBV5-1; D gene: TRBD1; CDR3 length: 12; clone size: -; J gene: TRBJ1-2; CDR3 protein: CASSLDRGGYTF; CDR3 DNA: TGCGCCAGCAGCTTGGACAGGGGGGGCTACACCTTC
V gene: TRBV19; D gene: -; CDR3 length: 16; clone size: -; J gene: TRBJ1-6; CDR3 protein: CASRGLAGSFNSPLHF; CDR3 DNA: TGTGCCAGTAGAGGTCTGGCAGGGAGTTTTAATTCACCCCTCCACTTT
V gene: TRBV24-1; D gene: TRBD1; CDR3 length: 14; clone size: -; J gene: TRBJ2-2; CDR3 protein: CAPPGTGGTGELFF; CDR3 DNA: TGTGCCCCCCCCGGGACAGGAGGCACCGGGGAGCTGTTTTTT
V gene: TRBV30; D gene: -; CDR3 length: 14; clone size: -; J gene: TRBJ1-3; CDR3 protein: CAWEQGHSGNTIYF; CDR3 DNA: TGTGCCTGGGAACAGGGCCATTCTGGAAACACCATATATTTT
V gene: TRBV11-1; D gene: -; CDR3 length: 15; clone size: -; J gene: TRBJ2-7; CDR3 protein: CASSEWTVERGEQYF; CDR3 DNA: TGTGCCAGCAGCGAATGGACGGTCGAGAGGGGCGAGCAGTACTTC